The present entry profiles one TCR beta chain with its context. The target antigen is unknown. This sample is drawn from a study of shared clonotypes between healthy human individuals. In the study overall: With ages of 18 to 49, the donors were a couple of women and a few men.

V was trimmed by 3 bases and J by 0 bases, leaving 15 bases between them. This CDR3 has 16 residues. Per germline, CDR1 MGHRA and CDR2 YSYEKL. The naive CD8 subset, CD45RO-negative cells positively selected for CCR7, excluded terminally differentiated effector memory CD45RA+ cells. General observations from the study: Researchers found naive subsets generally carried larger estimated richness than memory subsets.

The method was immunoSEQ multiplex PCR; TCRdb's version includes in-frame clones alone and lacks a portion of them. Of roughly 2 million clones in the sample, over 85% were seen once. The sequencing sample was made of naive CD8+ T cells sorted from blood. This chain links TRBV4-1 with TRBJ2-7; D is possibly TRBD2 (6 bases). The TCR comes from a man in his late teens or twenties in good health. The CDR3 nucleotides read TGCGCCAGCAGCCATAACCGCGGGACCACCTCCTACGAGCAGTACTTC. Translation gives CASSHNRGTTSYEQYF.